Sequencing of this T cell receptor beta chain was carried out in a study of control samples from healthy donors and cancer patients. Only in-frame clones appear in the TCRdb table, and some are missing; sequencing was by immunoSEQ multiplex PCR. The sample records roughly 130,000 clones, around nine tenths being singletons. With 1 base clipped from V and 8 bases from J, the junction kept 9 bases outside the gene matches. Germline CDR1 reads SGHTA; CDR2 reads FQGTGA. CDR3 length equals 15 residues. The sample was blood. J is TRBJ2-3 and V is TRBV7-3; 7 bases match TRBD2. The sequence was collected from a man in his late teens or twenties in good health. The CDR3 reads CASSLMGTSGGTQYF. CDR3 nucleotides: TGTGCCAGCAGCTTAATGGGGACGTCGGGAGGTACGCAGTATTTT.